The clone carrying this T cell receptor (beta chain) has a handful of counts. Antigen unknown. These data belong to a study of response to subunit inactivated influenza vaccine. Regarding the study as a whole: After each seasonal influenza vaccination, few new T cells are recruited, the authors suggested.

Germline-derived CDR1 and CDR2 are ENHRY and SYGVKD. There are 14 residues in the CDR3. Trimming shortened V by 3 bases and J by 4 bases, and 13 bases separated the two germline ends. TCRdb re-derived calls from the RT-PCR reads in MiXCR, one entry per CDR3 protein. The sample has roughly 780,000 distinct CDR3 sequences, less than 20% seen once. The material sequenced was PBMCs from blood, taken roughly 5 days after vaccination. This sequence was found in a middle-aged man who received an inactivated influenza vaccine. The V gene is TRBV10-3, the J gene TRBJ2-7; perhaps TRBD1 as D (6 bases). This chain's CDR3 is CAISDTTGKYEQYF. The DNA for the CDR3 is TGTGCCATCAGTGATACGACAGGAAAATACGAGCAGTACTTC.